The next 18 T cell receptor beta chains were all read from a single sample in a study of shared clonotypes between healthy human individuals. Some clones are missing from TCRdb's copy, which holds only in-frame ones; the method was immunoSEQ multiplex PCR. The sample records some 2.3 million clones, just over 90% being singletons. The sequencing sample was made of naive CD4+ T cells from PBMCs. Subset specified: CD45RA+ positively selected. The receptors were gathered from a man aged 18 to 29 in good health. Some clones in this sample may be carry-over from other donors' samples.

This clone was seen a few times. Other DNA sequences in this specimen translate into the identical CDR3. The V and J genes are TRBV2 and TRBJ1-1; perhaps TRBD1 as D (5 bases). The germline V gene has CDR1 SNHLY and CDR2 FYNNEI. V was pared by 5 bases and J by 1 base, with 8 bases between. This CDR3 comprises 13 residues. DNA for the CDR3: TGTGCCAGCAGTCGGGACGCGAACACTGAAGCTTTCTTT. It specifies CASSRDANTEAFF.

The V call is TRBV19, the J call TRBJ2-3, with a weak D call TRBD2 (6 bases). The CDR3 contains 16 residues. Between the trimmed V and J ends, which lost 4 bases and 1 base, there was a span of 15 bases. CDR1 and CDR2 from the germline V gene are LNHDA and SQIVND (reference sequence). As DNA, the CDR3 is TGTGCCAGTAGTAGCGGGGACGGGAAACGCACAGATACGCAGTATTTT. It encodes CASSSGDGKRTDTQYF.

A word on this clone: Within the sample, other DNA sequences also encode this same CDR3. The chain couples TRBV29-1 to TRBJ1-1; 9 positions agree with TRBD1. The CDR3 consists of 12 residues. The germline CDR1 and CDR2 sequences are SQVTM and ANQGSEA. V trimming: 7 bases; J trimming: 5 bases; junction bases outside the gene matches: 5. Written as DNA, the CDR3 is TGCAGCGCCGACAGGGGGGGGACTGAAGCTTTCTTT. As protein: CSADRGGTEAFF. Filled out from reference TRBV29-1 and TRBJ1-1, the complete variable domain reads SAVISQKPSRDICQRGTSLTIQCQVDSQVTMMFWYRQQPGQSLTLIATANQGSEATYESGFVIDKFPISRPNLTFSTLTVSNMSPEDSSIYLCSADRGGTEAFFGQGTRLTVV.

The chain joins TRBV7-8 to TRBJ2-1, with 9 bases identical to TRBD2. The CDR3 sequence is 15 residues long. Germline loops: CDR1 SGHVS, CDR2 FQNEAQ. The J segment lost 7 bases and the V segment lost 5 bases, leaving 9 bases of the junction unmatched. This chain's CDR3 is CASSPLAGSWNEQFF. In DNA form, the CDR3 reads TGTGCCAGCAGCCCCCTAGCGGGATCATGGAATGAGCAGTTCTTC. Full variable domain (rest looked up from reference TRBV7-8 and TRBJ2-1): GAGVSQSPRYKVAKRGQDVALRCDPISGHVSLFWYQQALGQGPEFLTYFQNEAQLDKSGLPSDRFFAERPEGSVSTLKIQRTQQEDSAVYLCASSPLAGSWNEQFFGPGTRLTVL.

In this sample, this clone turned up a few times. V gene TRBV7-9 combines with J gene TRBJ1-3; 11 bases map to TRBD1. Per germline, CDR1 SEHNR and CDR2 FQNEAQ (reference sequence). V shed 2 bases and J 6 bases; nucleotides not matched to a gene: 3. The CDR3 is made up of 15 amino acids. The CDR3, as DNA: TGTGCCAGCAGCTTATTGGGACAGGGGGAAAACACCATATATTTT. Translation gives CASSLLGQGENTIYF.

The rearrangement joins TRBV7-8 to TRBJ1-1; 8 bases agree with TRBD1. Germline CDR1 reads SGHVS; CDR2 reads FQNEAQ. The V and J ends lost 5 bases and 0 bases, in that order; junction bases with no gene match: 8. This CDR3 has 16 amino acids. The CDR3 DNA is TGTGCCAGCAGCAGATACGGGGGACAGGTGAACACTGAAGCTTTCTTT. Translation gives CASSRYGGQVNTEAFF.

This clone came up a few times. The chain employs TRBV5-6 and TRBJ1-1, with a weak D call TRBD1 (6 bases). The CDR3 contains 14 residues. Per the germline V gene, CDR1 is SGHDT and CDR2 is YYEEEE. V lost 4 bases to trimming and J lost 4 bases, with 14 bases between them. As DNA, the CDR3 is TGTGCCAGCAGCAAACAGGGTAGTGGCACTGAAGCTTTCTTT. Translated: CASSKQGSGTEAFF.

In its sample, this clone was seen once. The rearrangement joins TRBV5-1 to TRBJ2-1; 8 bases match TRBD2. The CDR3 is 15 amino acids. The trim removed 5 bases at V and 6 bases at J, leaving 10 bases unmatched. CDR1 is SGHRS, CDR2 YFSETQ, per germline. CDR3 sequence (DNA): TGCGCCAGCAGTCCGGGACTAGTTTTGCGCAATGAGCAGTTCTTC. Translating it yields CASSPGLVLRNEQFF.

V and J are TRBV5-4 and TRBJ2-1, with 12 bases fitting TRBD2. The V gene's germline CDR1 is SGHNT and CDR2 YYREEE (reference sequence). V shed 0 bases and J 2 bases; nucleotides not matched to a gene: 6. The CDR3 covers 18 residues. CDR3: CASSLGGLAGLAYNEQFF. The CDR3, as DNA: TGTGCCAGCAGCTTGGGGGGACTAGCGGGCCTTGCCTACAATGAGCAGTTCTTC. The whole variable domain, remainder taken from reference TRBV5-4 and TRBJ2-1, is ETGVTQSPTHLIKTRGQQVTLRCSSQSGHNTVSWYQQALGQGPQFIFQYYREEENGRGNFPPRFSGLQFPNYSSELNVNALELDDSALYLCASSLGGLAGLAYNEQFFGPGTRLTVL.

The rearrangement joins TRBV5-4 to TRBJ2-3; possible D gene TRBD2, 6 bases. CDR1 and CDR2 from the germline V gene are SGHNT and YYREEE (reference sequence). This CDR3 comprises 13 residues. V was cut by 3 bases and J by 5 bases, with 10 bases left in between. The CDR3: CASSSTGVDTQYF. Here the CDR3 DNA reads TGTGCCAGCAGCTCCACGGGGGTAGATACGCAGTATTTT.

This chain joins TRBV18 and TRBJ2-5; 7 bases fit TRBD1. The germline CDR1 and CDR2 sequences are KGHSH and LQKENI. Trimming at V came to 1 base and at J to 1 base, leaving 3 bases not matched to a gene. The CDR3 is 15 residues long. As DNA, the CDR3 is TGTGCCAGCTCACCACAGGGGGCGGTCCAAGAGACCCAGTACTTC. This encodes CASSPQGAVQETQYF.

The rearrangement uses TRBV7-9 and TRBJ1-1, with D unclear. Germline V gene sequence: CDR1 SEHNR, CDR2 FQNEAQ (reference sequence). V dropped 8 bases and J dropped 0 bases, with 16 bases sitting between them. The CDR3 covers 15 residues. CDR3 loop: CASGGDTTMNTEAFF. CDR3 nucleotides: TGTGCCAGCGGCGGAGACACAACCATGAACACTGAAGCTTTCTTT.

In regard to this clone: The sample carries other DNA sequences with the same CDR3. V gene TRBV18 combines with J gene TRBJ2-3; TRBD1 is a possible D gene (6 bases). From germline, CDR1 is KGHSH and CDR2 LQKENI. V was clipped by 0 bases and J by 0 bases, with 7 bases between them. The CDR3 sequence is 15 residues long. The CDR3 nucleotides read TGTGCCAGCTCACCACCGGGGGCTAGCACAGATACGCAGTATTTT. Translating gives CASSPPGASTDTQYF.

Concerning this clone itself: The sample carries other DNA sequences with the same CDR3. The rearrangement joins TRBV30 to TRBJ1-2, with TRBD1 as a possible D gene (6 bases). Germline-derived CDR1 and CDR2 are GTSNPN and SVGIG (reference sequence). The V end lost 0 bases, the J end lost 0 bases, and 8 bases lay between the germline ends. CDR3 length: 14 amino acids. CDR3 coding DNA: TGTGCCTGGAGTGTACAGGGAACTAACTATGGCTACACCTTC. Encoded protein: CAWSVQGTNYGYTF.

This chain links TRBV18 with TRBJ2-1; unclear D gene. Germline values: CDR1 KGHSH, CDR2 LQKENI. CDR3 length: 15 amino acids. V was shortened by 6 bases and J by 0 bases, with 12 bases between the two germline ends. The CDR3 is CASSVGSSSYNEQFF. The CDR3 nucleotides are TGTGCCAGCTCCGTGGGCAGCAGCTCCTACAATGAGCAGTTCTTC.

In nucleotides, the CDR3 is TGTGCCAGCAGTTTGCGCGGGAGCGGCTACGAGCAGTACTTC. Protein product: CASSLRGSGYEQYF. V and J are TRBV27 and TRBJ2-7, with 7 bases that match TRBD2. The CDR3 is 14 amino acids. Germline CDR1 MNHEY, CDR2 SMNVEV (reference sequence). V lost 3 bases, J lost 3 bases, and 5 bases stayed unmatched.

The chain has TRBV19 and TRBJ1-5, with D possibly being TRBD1 (5 bases). This CDR3 is built from 16 residues. Germline CDR1 and CDR2: LNHDA and SQIVND (reference sequence). The ends were cut back, 8 bases at V and 7 bases at J, with 24 bases in the middle. The CDR3 DNA reads TGTGCCAGTCAGATACGAGAGGCAGGGAGAAGACAGCCCCAGCATTTT. As protein: CASQIREAGRRQPQHF.

The chain combines TRBV5-1 with TRBJ2-5, with 15 bases matching TRBD2. This CDR3 has 18 amino acids. In germline, CDR1 is SGHRS, CDR2 YFSETQ. J lost 7 bases, V lost 0 bases, and 10 bases had no gene match. In nucleotides, the CDR3 is TGCGCCAGCAGCTTGGGCTTATGGACTAGCGGGAGGGGTGCGACCCAGTACTTC. It yields the protein CASSLGLWTSGRGATQYF.